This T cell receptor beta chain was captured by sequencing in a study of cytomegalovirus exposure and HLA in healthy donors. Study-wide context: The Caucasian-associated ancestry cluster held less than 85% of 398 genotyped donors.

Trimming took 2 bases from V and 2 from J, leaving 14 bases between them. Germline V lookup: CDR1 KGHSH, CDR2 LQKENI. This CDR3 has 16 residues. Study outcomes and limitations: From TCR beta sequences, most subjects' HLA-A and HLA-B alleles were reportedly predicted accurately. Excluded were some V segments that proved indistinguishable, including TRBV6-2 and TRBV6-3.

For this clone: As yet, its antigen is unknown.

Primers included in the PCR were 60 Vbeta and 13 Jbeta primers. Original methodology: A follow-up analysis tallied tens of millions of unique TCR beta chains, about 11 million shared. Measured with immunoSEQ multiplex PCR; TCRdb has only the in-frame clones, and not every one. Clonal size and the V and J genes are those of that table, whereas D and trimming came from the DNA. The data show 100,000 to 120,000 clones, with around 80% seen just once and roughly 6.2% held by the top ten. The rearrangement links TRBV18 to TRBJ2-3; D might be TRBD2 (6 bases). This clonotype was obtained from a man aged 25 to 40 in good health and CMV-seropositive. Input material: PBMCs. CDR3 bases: TGTGCCAGCTCACCAAAGGGACTCCGAAACACAGATACGCAGTATTTT. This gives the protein CASSPKGLRNTDTQYF.